These 7 T cell receptor beta chains came from one sample sequenced in a study of OX40 agonist ivuxolimab in advanced cancers. Profiled with immunoSEQ multiplex PCR; TCRdb holds only in-frame clones, not every one. The profile covers tens of thousands of clones, with 70% to 90% appearing a single time and roughly 0.5% taken by the ten largest. The sequenced sample was CD4+ or CD8+ T cells sorted from blood, obtained in a trial of the OX40 agonist ivuxolimab. The source is an adult with an advanced solid tumor such as melanoma, head and neck, liver or kidney cancer.

CDR3 protein: CASSFAGGDTQYF. The CDR3 DNA reads TGTGCCAGCAGCTTTGCGGGTGGTGATACGCAGTATTTT. This rearrangement joins TRBV7-6 to TRBJ2-3; maybe TRBD2 (5 bases). Germline values: CDR1 SGHVS, CDR2 FNYEAQ. The V end lost 3 bases, the J end lost 6 bases, and 10 bases lay between the germline ends. The CDR3 sequence is 13 residues long.

The rearrangement links TRBV9 to TRBJ2-1, with a weak D call TRBD1 (6 bases). Trimming pared 1 base from V and 3 bases from J, leaving 11 bases between. The length of the CDR3 is 15 residues. Germline CDR1 is SGDLS and CDR2 is YYNGEE. The CDR3 sequence: CASSVTGTSYNEQFF. In DNA, the CDR3 is TGTGCCAGCAGCGTAACCGGGACAAGCTACAATGAGCAGTTCTTC.

V and J are TRBV2 and TRBJ2-1; 15 nucleotides line up with TRBD2. The germline gives CDR1 SNHLY, CDR2 FYNNEI. V shed 6 bases and J 7 bases; nucleotides not matched to a gene: 13. The CDR3 is 18 residues long. CDR3 sequence: CASRYYSGLAGGKNEQFF. As DNA, the CDR3 is TGTGCCAGCAGGTATTATTCAGGACTAGCGGGAGGGAAGAATGAGCAGTTCTTC.

This chain uses TRBV11-2 with TRBJ2-4; D is unclear. V was clipped by 2 bases and J by 1 base, with 6 bases between them. Germline loops: CDR1 SGHAT, CDR2 FQNNGV. The CDR3 length is 14 residues. The CDR3 loop reads CASSLRRAKNIQYF. CDR3 coding DNA: TGTGCCAGCAGCTTACGCCGGGCCAAAAACATTCAGTACTTC.

The V and J genes are TRBV5-1 and TRBJ1-5; no definite D call. Germline values: CDR1 SGHRS, CDR2 YFSETQ. With 0 bases removed from V and 6 bases from J, the gap between germline ends came to 10 bases. The CDR3 totals 14 residues. The CDR3 reads CASSLDPTGQPQHF. The CDR3 nucleotides read TGCGCCAGCAGCTTGGATCCTACCGGTCAGCCCCAGCATTTT.

The V and J genes are TRBV4-1 and TRBJ1-4; D is possibly TRBD1 (6 bases). The V and J ends lost 1 base and 2 bases respectively, with 17 bases between them. CDR3 size: 18 residues. The germline CDR1 and CDR2 sequences are MGHRA and YSYEKL. The CDR3 loop is CASSQVPGGRVTNEKLFF. For the CDR3, the DNA is TGCGCCAGCAGCCAAGTGCCCGGGGGGCGAGTCACTAATGAAAAACTGTTTTTT.

This chain uses TRBV5-1 with TRBJ2-2; D gene ambiguous. The CDR3 is 13 amino acids. The V end lost 4 bases, the J end lost 5 bases, and 9 bases lay between the germline ends. The V gene's germline CDR1 is SGHRS and CDR2 YFSETQ. CDR3 in DNA: TGCGCCAGCAGCCTGACATGGACCGGGGAGCTGTTTTTT. Translation gives CASSLTWTGELFF.